The sequence of this T cell receptor beta chain was determined in a study of T cells of healthy individuals. TCRdb used MiXCR to reprocess the 5' RACE reads, holding one entry per CDR3 protein. The sample holds 65,000 to 90,000 distinct CDR3 sequences, 5% seen once. This clonotype was recorded many times. This CDR3 comprises 17 residues. Germline V gene sequence: CDR1 SGHVS, CDR2 FQNEAQ. V was shortened by 5 bases and J by 0 bases, with 18 bases between the two germline ends. V and J are TRBV7-8 and TRBJ2-3, with D unclear. This sequence originates from a female donor in good health. DNA of the CDR3: TGTGCCAGCAGCCCCCGGTTCGGTGGGGTTAGCACAGATACGCAGTATTTT. Its protein is CASSPRFGGVSTDTQYF.